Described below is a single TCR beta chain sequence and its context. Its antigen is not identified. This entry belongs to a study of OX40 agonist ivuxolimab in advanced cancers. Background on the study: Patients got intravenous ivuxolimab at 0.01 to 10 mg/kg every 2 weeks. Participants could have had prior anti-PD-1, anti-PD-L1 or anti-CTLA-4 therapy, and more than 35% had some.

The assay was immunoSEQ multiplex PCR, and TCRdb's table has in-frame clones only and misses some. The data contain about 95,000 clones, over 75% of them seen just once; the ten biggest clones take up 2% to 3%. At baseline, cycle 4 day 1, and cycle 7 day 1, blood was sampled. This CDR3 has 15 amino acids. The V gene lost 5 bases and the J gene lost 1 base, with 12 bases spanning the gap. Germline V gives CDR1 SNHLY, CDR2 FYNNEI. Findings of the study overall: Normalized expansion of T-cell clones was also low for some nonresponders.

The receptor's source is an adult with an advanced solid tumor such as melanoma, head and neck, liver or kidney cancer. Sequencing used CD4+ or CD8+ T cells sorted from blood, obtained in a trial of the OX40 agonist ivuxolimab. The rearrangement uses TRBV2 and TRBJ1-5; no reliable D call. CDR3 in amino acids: CASSSRTASNQPQHF. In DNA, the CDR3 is TGTGCCAGCAGTTCGCGGACCGCGAGCAATCAGCCCCAGCATTTT. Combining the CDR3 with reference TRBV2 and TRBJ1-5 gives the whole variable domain EPEVTQTPSHQVTQMGQEVILRCVPISNHLYFYWYRQILGQKVEFLVSFYNNEISEKSEIFDDQFSVERPDGSNFTLKIRSTKLEDSAMYFCASSSRTASNQPQHFGDGTRLSIL.